Listed here are 29 T cell receptor beta chains from one sample, sequenced in a study of blood T cell repertoires in COVID-19. TCRdb's table, derived via immunoSEQ multiplex PCR, lists solely in-frame clones and lacks some. This table holds about 220,000 clones, 70% to 90% found once. Sequenced: PBMCs or T cells enriched from blood (not recorded which). The receptors here all came from a woman in her forties or fifties with acute COVID-19.

The chain employs TRBV6-5 and TRBJ1-5, with TRBD1 identical over 7 bases. The CDR3 consists of 13 residues. The trim removed 5 bases at V and 5 bases at J, leaving 3 bases unmatched. From germline, CDR1 is MNHEY and CDR2 SVGAGI. Written as DNA, the CDR3 is TGTGCCAGCAGTACCGGGACAGATCAGCCCCAGCATTTT. It translates to CASSTGTDQPQHF.

The rearrangement uses TRBV4-2 and TRBJ2-7; possibly TRBD1 for D (6 bases). The V gene lost 3 bases and the J gene lost 4 bases, with 13 bases spanning the gap. The CDR3 length is 14 residues. In germline, CDR1 is LGHNA, CDR2 YNFKEQ. The CDR3 region has the DNA TGTGCCAGCAGCCAGGGGGCAGGTACATACGAGCAGTACTTC. Protein sequence: CASSQGAGTYEQYF.

This clone was recorded only once. The chain is built from TRBV5-1 and TRBJ1-5; D unclear. This CDR3 has 15 residues. Looked up from germline, CDR1 is SGHRS and CDR2 is YFSETQ. Trimming shortened V by 0 bases and J by 0 bases, and 7 bases separated the two germline ends. Here the CDR3 reads CASSLGPHSNQPQHF. Here the CDR3 DNA reads TGCGCCAGCAGCTTGGGTCCACATAGCAATCAGCCCCAGCATTTT.

Comment on this clone: One end of the junction fails to match germline, which may point to a read error. The chain uses TRBV10-3 and TRBJ2-7, with TRBD2 matching over 8 bases. The CDR3 covers 10 residues. Germline V gives CDR1 ENHRY, CDR2 SYGVKD. The CDR3 DNA follows: TGTGCCATCAAACTAGACGGGAGGGGCTTC. As protein: CAIKLDGRGF.

The chain links TRBV10-3 to TRBJ2-1; D may be TRBD1 (6 bases). Germline V CDR1 and CDR2: ENHRY, SYGVKD. Trimming removed 10 bases from V and 0 bases from J, with 16 bases in between. The CDR3 length is 15 residues. CDR3 bases: TGTGCCACGGCGAGCAGGGGCCCCTCCTACAATGAGCAGTTCTTC. This translates into CATASRGPSYNEQFF.

The chain carries TRBV19 and TRBJ1-1; 7 bases are shared with TRBD1. Germline V gene data show CDR1 as LNHDA and CDR2 as SQIVND (reference sequence). This CDR3 spans 16 amino acids. V shed 5 bases, J shed 1 base, and the junction held 10 bases outside the gene matches. The CDR3 DNA reads TGTGCCAGTAGTTCCCCCGGGGGACAGAGGAACACTGAAGCTTTCTTT. This sequence encodes CASSSPGGQRNTEAFF.

The chain employs TRBV6-6 and TRBJ2-3; 8 nucleotides line up with TRBD1. CDR1 and CDR2 (germline): MNHNY, SVGAGI (reference sequence). This CDR3 contains 16 residues. J gave up 3 bases and V 4 bases, and 9 bases lay outside the gene matches. CDR3 coding DNA: TGTGCCAGCAGTTCCCTTAGGACAGGGAGGACAGATACGCAGTATTTT. Amino acids: CASSSLRTGRTDTQYF.

The V and J genes are TRBV11-2 and TRBJ1-2; D possibly corresponds to TRBD1 (5 bases). V was cut by 0 bases and J by 4 bases, with 6 bases left in between. CDR3 length: 13 amino acids. CDR1 SGHAT and CDR2 FQNNGV come from the germline V gene. CDR3 in DNA: TGTGCCAGCAGCTTAGATAGGGGCTATGGCTACACCTTC. It translates to CASSLDRGYGYTF. The full variable domain, rest sourced from reference TRBV11-2 and TRBJ1-2, is EAGVAQSPRYKIIEKRQSVAFWCNPISGHATLYWYQQILGQGPKLLIQFQNNGVVDDSQLPKDRFSAERLKGVDSTLKIQPAKLEDSAVYLCASSLDRGYGYTFGSGTRLTVV.

V is TRBV28 and J is TRBJ2-7; 8 bases agree with TRBD1. The CDR3 has 14 amino acids. Germline values: CDR1 MDHEN, CDR2 SYDVKM. The V segment lost 11 bases and the J segment 2 bases; nucleotides outside the gene matches: 11. This CDR3 reads CAGGTTGDPYEQYF. In DNA form, the CDR3 reads TGTGCCGGGGGTACGACAGGGGACCCCTACGAGCAGTACTTC.

This chain uses TRBV11-2 with TRBJ2-1; the D is unclear. Germline V gene sequence: CDR1 SGHAT, CDR2 FQNNGV. CDR3 size: 13 residues. The V end was cut by 5 bases, the J end by 3 bases, with 8 bases between. The CDR3 reads CASSPRVYNEQFF. CDR3 coding DNA: TGTGCCAGCAGCCCCCGGGTCTACAATGAGCAGTTCTTC.

This clone has only a few counts. This rearrangement joins TRBV4-2 to TRBJ2-7; 10 bases map to TRBD1. This CDR3 has 16 amino acids. The ends lost 1 base at V and 2 bases at J; junction bases unmatched: 5. Germline CDR1 LGHNA, CDR2 YNFKEQ. The DNA of the CDR3 is TGTGCCAGCAGCCAAGGGGGACAGGGGCGAACCTACGAGCAGTACTTC. Its translation is CASSQGGQGRTYEQYF.

The rearrangement uses TRBV14 and TRBJ2-5; D is undetermined. Deletions cut 0 bases from V and 3 bases from J, with 14 bases between. Per germline, CDR1 SGHDN and CDR2 FVKESK. The length of the CDR3 is 16 residues. CDR3 coding DNA: TGTGCCAGCAGCCAAGAACGTGGGTCAGCGAAAGAGACCCAGTACTTC. This encodes CASSQERGSAKETQYF.

V is TRBV18 and J is TRBJ2-1, with unresolved D. Deletions cut 6 bases from V and 0 bases from J, with 12 bases between. Germline lookup yields CDR1 KGHSH and CDR2 LQKENI. CDR3 size: 15 residues. The CDR3 sequence is CASSPRRNSYNEQFF. The CDR3, as DNA: TGTGCCAGCTCGCCTAGAAGAAACTCCTACAATGAGCAGTTCTTC.

This chain connects TRBV6-2 or TRBV6-3 to TRBJ2-7, with 7 bases lining up with TRBD2. J was trimmed by 2 bases and V by 0 bases; bases with no gene match: 7. This CDR3 has 16 amino acids. From germline, CDR1 is MNHEY and CDR2 SVGEGT. The chain's CDR3 is CASSYSKPAGAYEQYF. CDR3 in DNA: TGTGCCAGCAGTTACTCGAAGCCCGCGGGGGCCTACGAGCAGTACTTC.

This chain links TRBV6-1 with TRBJ2-7; D not resolved. Germline V gene lookup returns CDR1 MNHNS and CDR2 SASEGT. Trimming cost V 3 bases and J 3 bases, with 12 bases left between them. This CDR3 is built from 14 residues. The CDR3: CASSDRLGLYEQYF. CDR3 nucleotides: TGTGCCAGCAGTGATCGTCTAGGCCTCTACGAGCAGTACTTC.

This clone was counted a few times. The chain links TRBV2 to TRBJ2-7; TRBD1 agrees at 7 bases. Per germline, CDR1 SNHLY and CDR2 FYNNEI. CDR3 length equals 13 residues. Trimming removed 7 bases from V and 6 bases from J; junction bases left unmatched: 9. The CDR3 coding sequence is TGTGCCAGCATGGGACAGAAGACGGGCGAGCAGTACTTC. Its translation is CASMGQKTGEQYF.

In regard to this clone: The sample holds other DNA sequences that translate to the same CDR3. The CDR3 DNA follows: TGTGCCAGCAGTCTCAGCGGGCCCTACGAGCAGTACTTC. The encoded protein is CASSLSGPYEQYF. The V call is TRBV28, the J call TRBJ2-7; perhaps TRBD2 as D (6 bases). CDR3 length: 13 residues. Germline V gives CDR1 MDHEN, CDR2 SYDVKM. V lost 5 bases to trimming and J lost 2 bases, with 10 bases between them.

This sequence joins TRBV2 and TRBJ1-1; 9 bases align to TRBD1. This CDR3 comprises 16 residues. The germline V gene encodes CDR1 SNHLY and CDR2 FYNNEI. The V gene end was trimmed by 6 bases and the J gene end by 6 bases; junction bases not matched to a gene: 14. The chain's CDR3 is CASRDPTGGPTSEAFF. In DNA form, the CDR3 reads TGTGCCAGCAGGGACCCGACAGGGGGGCCTACGTCTGAAGCTTTCTTT. Variable domain in full (rest from reference TRBV2 and TRBJ1-1): EPEVTQTPSHQVTQMGQEVILRCVPISNHLYFYWYRQILGQKVEFLVSFYNNEISEKSEIFDDQFSVERPDGSNFTLKIRSTKLEDSAMYFCASRDPTGGPTSEAFFGQGTRLTVV.

DNA of the CDR3: TGCGCCAGCAGCTTGGGACTAGCGGTTCAAGAGACCCAGTACTTC. Translation gives CASSLGLAVQETQYF. The chain is built from TRBV4-1 and TRBJ2-5, with 11 bases identical to TRBD2. Germline CDR1 MGHRA, CDR2 YSYEKL. The CDR3 is 15 residues long. V lost 5 bases, J lost 2 bases, and 4 bases stayed unmatched.

The gene calls are TRBV19 and TRBJ2-3, with 9 nucleotides matching TRBD1. The CDR3 runs 17 residues. The germline V gene encodes CDR1 LNHDA and CDR2 SQIVND (reference sequence). V shed 2 bases, J shed 6 bases, and the junction held 12 bases outside the gene matches. CDR3 coding DNA: TGTGCCAGTAGTATAAGGGGGCCGGGACAGGGCGTCGATACGCAGTATTTT. Residues: CASSIRGPGQGVDTQYF.

This clone was recorded many times. The chain joins TRBV7-9 to TRBJ2-7; tentative D call: TRBD2 (7 bases). CDR1 is SEHNR and CDR2 is FQNEAQ in the germline V gene (reference sequence). V shed 1 base and J shed 3 bases, with 13 bases lying between them. This CDR3 is 15 amino acids long. The CDR3 coding sequence is TGTGCCAGCAGCTTAGTTTCCGGGGGGCACTACGAGCAGTACTTC. This gives the protein CASSLVSGGHYEQYF.

The rearrangement links TRBV29-1 to TRBJ2-1, with a tentative D call TRBD2 (6 bases). Germline CDR1 reads SQVTM; CDR2 reads ANQGSEA. V lost 6 bases, J lost 3 bases, and 12 bases lay in between. The CDR3 runs 13 residues. CDR3 loop: CSVKRDFYNEQFF. CDR3 sequence (DNA): TGCAGCGTCAAACGGGACTTCTACAATGAGCAGTTCTTC.

This chain joins TRBV10-1 and TRBJ1-3, with D possibly TRBD1 on 6 matching bases. V lost 4 bases to trimming and J lost 3 bases, with 28 bases between them. Per the germline V gene, CDR1 is WNHNN and CDR2 is SYGVQD (reference sequence). The CDR3 runs 20 residues. The CDR3 spells CASSADRDKRMNVYGNTIYF. As DNA, the CDR3 is TGCGCCAGCAGTGCTGATCGGGACAAAAGGATGAACGTATATGGAAACACCATATATTTT.

The genes are TRBV7-2 and TRBJ2-2, with no clear D. V lost 1 base to trimming and J lost 5 bases, with 8 bases between them. Looked up from germline, CDR1 is SGHTA and CDR2 is FQGNSA. The CDR3 is made up of 14 amino acids. In DNA form, the CDR3 reads TGTGCCAGCAGCTTAGTTCAGAAGACCGGGGAGCTGTTTTTT. Translation gives CASSLVQKTGELFF.

V and J are TRBV9 and TRBJ1-1, with D perhaps matching TRBD1 (6 bases). Germline V gives CDR1 SGDLS, CDR2 YYNGEE. This CDR3 region has 14 residues. Trimming took off 1 base at V and 3 bases at J, with 10 bases between the two ends. CDR3 coding DNA: TGTGCCAGCAGCGTATGGTCAGGGGACACTGAAGCTTTCTTT. Translated, it gives CASSVWSGDTEAFF.

This rearrangement joins TRBV6-2 or TRBV6-3 to TRBJ1-5; the match to TRBD1 covers 11 bases. V lost 0 bases and J lost 8; bases outside the gene matches: 3. CDR1 is MNHEY, CDR2 SVGEGT, per germline. The CDR3 sequence is 15 residues long. CDR3 nucleotides: TGTGCCAGCAGTTACTCAGGGACAGGGGGAAAGCCCCAGCATTTT. Translating it yields CASSYSGTGGKPQHF.

This sequence joins TRBV7-9 and TRBJ1-1; 9 positions match TRBD1. Looked up from germline, CDR1 is SEHNR and CDR2 is FQNEAQ (reference sequence). This CDR3 has 15 amino acids. With V trimmed by 5 bases and J by 1 base, 5 bases remained unmatched. The CDR3 bases are TGTGCCAGCAGCCCTAGACAGGGGGAGAACACTGAAGCTTTCTTT. Amino acids: CASSPRQGENTEAFF.

This clone was seen many times. The chain recombines TRBV29-1 with TRBJ1-5; no definite D call. From germline, CDR1 is SQVTM and CDR2 ANQGSEA. This CDR3 region has 15 residues. The V gene lost 5 bases and the J gene lost 4 bases, with 18 bases spanning the gap. CDR3 sequence reads: CSVRGDGKTNQPQHF. In nucleotides, the CDR3 is TGCAGCGTTCGGGGAGACGGCAAGACAAATCAGCCCCAGCATTTT.

The J gene is TRBJ1-1, the V gene TRBV25-1, with TRBD1 as a possible D gene (5 bases). The V gene's germline CDR1 is MGHDK and CDR2 SYGVNS. Trimming left V 3 bases short and J 11 bases short, with 13 bases between. There are 12 residues in the CDR3. This chain's CDR3 is CASSEQGLSAFF. CDR3 DNA sequence: TGTGCCAGCAGTGAGCAGGGTTTATCGGCTTTCTTT.